One sample yielded the 16 T cell receptor beta chains listed below, sequenced in a study of T cell responses to AZD1222 COVID-19 vaccine. Generated by immunoSEQ multiplex PCR, the TCRdb table keeps only in-frame clones and is missing some. The profile shows 110,000 to 150,000 clones, approximately 90% of them singletons. Sample: peripheral blood, taken on day 0 of AZD1222 vaccination. Every receptor here comes from an adult in good health.

The rearrangement links TRBV23-1 to TRBJ1-4; 7 positions agree with TRBD1. TRBV23-1 is an ORF, and what it does is uncertain. V lost 0 bases to trimming and J lost 4 bases; unmatched junction nucleotides: 8. The CDR3 runs 17 residues. CDR3 sequence reads: CASSQSKPDRYNEKLFF. In DNA form, the CDR3 reads TGCGCCAGCAGTCAATCAAAACCGGACAGGTATAATGAAAAACTGTTTTTT.

The V gene is TRBV25-1, the J gene TRBJ1-2; D may be TRBD1 (5 bases). This CDR3 is 13 amino acids long. Germline-derived CDR1 and CDR2 are MGHDK and SYGVNS. Trimming removed 1 base from V and 10 bases from J, with 13 bases in between. The CDR3 DNA is TGTGCCAGCAGTGAATCTTCAAGGGGCCACTACACCTTC. Its translation: CASSESSRGHYTF.

This sequence joins TRBV30 and TRBJ1-6; D gene uncertain. CDR1 GTSNPN and CDR2 SVGIG come from the germline V gene (reference sequence). The CDR3 consists of 13 residues. The V gene lost 1 base and the J gene lost 10 bases, with 11 bases spanning the gap. CDR3 protein: CAWSASFWSPLHF. The CDR3 DNA follows: TGTGCCTGGAGTGCTAGTTTCTGGTCACCCCTCCACTTT.

For the CDR3, the DNA is TGCGCCAGCAGCTTGGGACTAGCGGGGGGTCAAGATACGCAGTATTTT. Residues: CASSLGLAGGQDTQYF. This chain connects TRBV5-1 to TRBJ2-3; 13 bases fit TRBD2. The CDR3 is 16 amino acids. V was clipped by 0 bases and J by 5 bases; unmatched bases: 3. From germline, CDR1 is SGHRS and CDR2 YFSETQ.

Here the CDR3 reads CASSLGGTANQPQHF. CDR3 in DNA: TGTGCCAGCAGTTTAGGGGGGACAGCCAATCAGCCCCAGCATTTT. The chain combines TRBV28 with TRBJ1-5; 7 bases agree with TRBD1. The J segment lost 3 bases and the V segment lost 2 bases, leaving 4 bases of the junction unmatched. CDR1 MDHEN and CDR2 SYDVKM come from the germline V gene. The CDR3 loop spans 15 amino acids.

The chain employs TRBV6-1 and TRBJ2-1; D is unclear. Trimming cost V 11 bases and J 0 bases, with 14 bases left between them. Germline CDR1 MNHNS, CDR2 SASEGT. This CDR3 region has 14 residues. The CDR3 region is CAGSRYSSYNEQFF. CDR3 nucleotide sequence: TGTGCCGGGTCAAGATACAGCTCCTACAATGAGCAGTTCTTC.

The rearrangement uses TRBV9 and TRBJ1-2; D is unclear. CDR3 length equals 15 residues. Germline V gene lookup returns CDR1 SGDLS and CDR2 YYNGEE. The V and J ends lost 4 bases and 2 bases respectively, with 15 bases between them. Here the CDR3 DNA reads TGTGCCAGCAGCCTAGGTTCGGGATCCAACTATGGCTACACCTTC. It translates to CASSLGSGSNYGYTF.

V is TRBV18 and J is TRBJ2-1, with 9 bases that match TRBD1. In germline, CDR1 is KGHSH, CDR2 LQKENI. There are 20 residues in the CDR3. The junction had 19 bases not matched to a gene; V was cut back by 1 base and J by 6 bases. CDR3 sequence (DNA): TGTGCCAGCTCACCACTGCCCTGGCACAGGGGGCGGGGGAGTAGCAATGAGCAGTTCTTC. Its protein product is CASSPLPWHRGRGSSNEQFF.

The chain is built from TRBV30 and TRBJ1-4; D is unclear. V gave up 4 bases and J gave up 8 bases, with 11 bases separating them. Germline values: CDR1 GTSNPN, CDR2 SVGIG (reference sequence). CDR3 size: 12 residues. In DNA, the CDR3 is TGTGCCTGGAACGGACGGGAAGAAAAACTGTTTTTT. This codes for CAWNGREEKLFF.

The chain couples TRBV4-2 to TRBJ1-1; no clear D gene. The CDR3 extends over 16 amino acids. Germline V lookup: CDR1 LGHNA, CDR2 YNFKEQ. Deletions cut 4 bases from V and 1 base from J, with 16 bases between. The CDR3 coding sequence is TGTGCCAGCAGCCCAAGGGTCGGGAGGGCGAACACTGAAGCTTTCTTT. Amino acid sequence: CASSPRVGRANTEAFF.

J is TRBJ1-4 and V is TRBV18; 11 bases line up with TRBD1. The V segment lost 3 bases and the J segment 8 bases; nucleotides outside the gene matches: 5. CDR3 length: 15 residues. CDR1 and CDR2 (germline): KGHSH, LQKENI. The CDR3: CASSPGQGVVEKLFF. The CDR3 DNA follows: TGTGCCAGCTCACCGGGACAGGGGGTTGTCGAAAAACTGTTTTTT. Full variable domain (rest looked up from reference TRBV18 and TRBJ1-4): NAGVMQNPRHLVRRRGQEARLRCSPMKGHSHVYWYRQLPEEGLKFMVYLQKENIIDESGMPKERFSAEFPKEGPSILRIQQVVRGDSAAYFCASSPGQGVVEKLFFGSGTQLSVL.

The sample holds a few counts of this clone. The chain couples TRBV4-1 to TRBJ1-2; no definite D call. The germline V gene has CDR1 MGHRA and CDR2 YSYEKL. The CDR3 is 15 amino acids. V dropped 0 bases and J dropped 1 base, with 9 bases sitting between them. In DNA form, the CDR3 reads TGCGCCAGCAGCCAAGAGGCGGGAATTAACTATGGCTACACCTTC. Translation: CASSQEAGINYGYTF.

The rearrangement uses TRBV29-1 and TRBJ2-3, with 9 bases matching TRBD1. The CDR3 spans 15 residues. With V trimmed by 6 bases and J by 4 bases, 11 bases remained unmatched. Germline-derived CDR1 and CDR2 are SQVTM and ANQGSEA. The CDR3 loop is CSVGPRDRVPDTQYF. DNA of the CDR3: TGCAGCGTGGGTCCCCGGGACAGGGTCCCAGATACGCAGTATTTT.

CDR3 in DNA: TGTGCCTGGAGGGAGACCGGGACAGGGTATGGCTACACCTTC. Residues: CAWRETGTGYGYTF. The chain has TRBV30 and TRBJ1-2, with 9 bases identical to TRBD1. V shed 3 bases and J 5 bases; nucleotides not matched to a gene: 7. The CDR3 sequence is 14 residues long. CDR1 is GTSNPN, CDR2 SVGIG, per germline (reference sequence).

The chain is built from TRBV5-1 and TRBJ1-4, with D possibly being TRBD1 (5 bases). Trimming left V 4 bases short and J 4 bases short, with 14 bases between. Germline V gene data show CDR1 as SGHRS and CDR2 as YFSETQ. The CDR3 is 15 residues long. CDR3 in DNA: TGCGCCAGCAGCCCCGGGGCAGGGTTTAATGAAAAACTGTTTTTT. Its translation: CASSPGAGFNEKLFF. The entire variable domain, with the rest obtained from reference TRBV5-1 and TRBJ1-4, is as follows: KAGVTQTPRYLIKTRGQQVTLSCSPISGHRSVSWYQQTPGQGLQFLFEYFSETQRNKGNFPGRFSGRQFSNSRSEMNVSTLELGDSALYLCASSPGAGFNEKLFFGSGTQLSVL.

The chain recombines TRBV5-1 with TRBJ1-4; D might be TRBD1 (5 bases). Germline lookup yields CDR1 SGHRS and CDR2 YFSETQ. The V gene lost 0 bases and the J gene lost 4 bases, with 13 bases spanning the gap. This CDR3 region has 16 residues. CDR3 nucleotide sequence: TGCGCCAGCAGCTTGGGCGGGGGTGGACGTAATGAAAAACTGTTTTTT. As protein: CASSLGGGGRNEKLFF.